The source of this TCR beta chain is a study of blood T cell repertoires in COVID-19. V was clipped by 2 bases and J by 9 bases, with 17 bases between them. Germline lookup yields CDR1 SGHNT and CDR2 YENEEA. CDR3 size: 15 residues. The data were produced by immunoSEQ multiplex PCR, yet TCRdb's version contains in-frame clones alone and is incomplete. The table shows 350,000 to 450,000 clones, with approximately 86% occurring only once. The sequencing sample was made of peripheral blood. The receptor's source is a human donor in a cohort sampled during active COVID-19. The gene calls are TRBV11-3 and TRBJ2-1; a weak D match, TRBD1 (5 bases). CDR3 in amino acids: CASSLYRGDACEQFF. CDR3 bases: TGTGCCAGCAGCTTATATAGGGGCGACGCATGTGAGCAGTTCTTC.